The rows below give T cell receptor beta chains drawn from one sample of a study of identical twins. TCRdb itself ran the 5' RACE reads through MiXCR, one entry per CDR3 protein. This table holds a few hundred thousand distinct CDR3 sequences, 13% to 15% found once. The sample also formed part of further work on yellow fever vaccine responses in identical twins.

The specimen sequenced was CD4+ T cells sorted from blood. These receptors were obtained from a young woman in good health. The CDR3 runs from the conserved cysteine through the conserved F or W. Fields, in order: J gene, clone size, V gene, D gene, CDR3 protein, CDR3 DNA. A D gene is named only where the DNA matches it firmly. Only part of the rows carry a size: once, few, many, or a class if the clone is expanded.

J: TRBJ2-3
size: few
V: TRBV7-2
D: NA
CDR3: CASRTSGRVNTQYF
DNA: TGTGCCAGTAGAACCTCCGGGCGGGTAAATACGCAGTATTTT

J: TRBJ1-4
size: few
V: TRBV29-1
D: NA
CDR3: CSVVTGNEKLFF
DNA: TGCAGCGTTGTAACAGGGAATGAAAAACTGTTTTTT

J: TRBJ1-4
size: many
V: TRBV5-1
D: NA
CDR3: CASRFTATNEKLFF
DNA: TGCGCCAGCAGATTTACTGCAACTAATGAAAAACTGTTTTTT

J: TRBJ2-4
size: NA
V: TRBV10-2
D: TRBD2
CDR3: CASSQLAVYKNIQYF
DNA: TGCGCCAGCAGTCAACTAGCGGTCTATAAAAACATTCAGTACTTC

J: TRBJ2-3
size: NA
V: TRBV11-2
D: TRBD1
CDR3: CASSPSGTGGTDTQYF
DNA: TGTGCCAGCAGCCCGTCTGGGACAGGGGGCACAGATACGCAGTATTTT

J: TRBJ2-5
size: NA
V: TRBV29-1
D: TRBD2
CDR3: CSVDLAELKETQYF
DNA: TGCAGCGTTGACCTAGCGGAATTAAAAGAGACCCAGTACTTC

J: TRBJ2-1
size: few
V: TRBV24-1
D: TRBD2
CDR3: CATSDPSGGGGEQFF
DNA: TGTGCCACCAGTGACCCAAGCGGGGGAGGTGGTGAGCAGTTCTTC

J: TRBJ2-5
size: many
V: TRBV7-2
D: TRBD2
CDR3: CASSSGLGRETQYF
DNA: TGTGCCAGCAGCTCGGGACTAGGGAGGGAGACCCAGTACTTC

J: TRBJ2-7
size: few
V: TRBV6-1
D: NA
CDR3: CASSPRYSYEQYF
DNA: TGTGCCAGCAGTCCCAGATACTCCTACGAGCAGTACTTC

J: TRBJ2-7
size: many
V: TRBV5-1
D: NA
CDR3: CASRMDRAYEQYF
DNA: TGCGCCAGCAGGATGGACAGAGCCTACGAGCAGTACTTC

J: TRBJ1-1
size: NA
V: TRBV18
D: NA
CDR3: CASSPILGTEAFF
DNA: TGTGCCAGCTCACCAATTTTAGGTACTGAAGCTTTCTTT

J: TRBJ1-5
size: NA
V: TRBV21-1
D: NA
CDR3: CASSIWAGDQPQHF
DNA: TGTGCCAGCAGCATTTGGGCGGGCGATCAGCCCCAGCATTTT

J: TRBJ2-1
size: few
V: TRBV11-2
D: TRBD2
CDR3: CASSYRRLAGLYNEQFF
DNA: TGTGCCAGCAGCTACCGGAGACTAGCGGGATTGTACAATGAGCAGTTCTTC

J: TRBJ2-1
size: NA
V: TRBV7-9
D: NA
CDR3: CASSFGVGKELNEQFF
DNA: TGTGCCAGCAGCTTTGGGGTAGGGAAAGAGCTCAATGAGCAGTTCTTC

J: TRBJ2-6
size: NA
V: TRBV29-1
D: TRBD2
CDR3: CSVGGGTGANVLTF
DNA: TGCAGCGTTGGGGGGGGAACTGGGGCCAACGTCCTGACTTTC

J: TRBJ1-5
size: NA
V: TRBV19
D: NA
CDR3: CASMRAVAGSNQPQHF
DNA: TGTGCCAGTATGAGGGCAGTCGCGGGGAGCAATCAGCCCCAGCATTTT

J: TRBJ2-1
size: NA
V: TRBV7-7
D: TRBD1
CDR3: CASSPGQGSYEQFF
DNA: TGTGCTAGCAGCCCCGGACAGGGGAGCTATGAGCAGTTCTTC

J: TRBJ1-1
size: few
V: TRBV3-1
D: NA
CDR3: CASSQASGENTEAFF
DNA: TGTGCCAGCAGCCAAGCCTCCGGAGAGAACACTGAAGCTTTCTTT

J: TRBJ2-3
size: NA
V: TRBV25-1
D: NA
CDR3: CASSGLDITDTQYF
DNA: TGTGCCAGCAGTGGCTTGGACATCACAGATACGCAGTATTTT

J: TRBJ2-3
size: many
V: TRBV6-2/TRBV6-3
D: TRBD2
CDR3: CASSPYTSGRAGDTQYF
DNA: TGTGCCAGCAGCCCATACACCAGCGGGAGGGCCGGAGATACGCAGTATTTT

J: TRBJ2-2
size: few
V: TRBV20-1
D: NA
CDR3: CSARDRGGQRNTGELFF
DNA: TGCAGTGCTAGAGATAGGGGAGGACAGAGGAACACCGGGGAGCTGTTTTTT

J: TRBJ2-3
size: NA
V: TRBV5-1
D: TRBD2
CDR3: CASSLGTSGWTDTQYF
DNA: TGCGCCAGCAGCTTGGGGACTAGCGGATGGACAGATACGCAGTATTTT

J: TRBJ2-4
size: NA
V: TRBV15
D: NA
CDR3: CATSGSEKGAKNIQYF
DNA: TGTGCCACCAGCGGAAGCGAGAAGGGGGCCAAAAACATTCAGTACTTC

J: TRBJ2-5
size: many
V: TRBV5-1
D: NA
CDR3: CASSFQGSYQETQYF
DNA: TGCGCCAGCAGCTTCCAGGGCAGCTACCAAGAGACCCAGTACTTC

J: TRBJ2-2
size: NA
V: TRBV7-2
D: NA
CDR3: CASSASGIHTGELFF
DNA: TGTGCCAGCAGCGCCTCCGGGATCCACACCGGGGAGCTGTTTTTT

J: TRBJ2-4
size: NA
V: TRBV10-3
D: NA
CDR3: CANLTHWGSSAKNIQYF
DNA: TGTGCCAATTTAACCCACTGGGGGTCAAGCGCCAAAAACATTCAGTACTTC

J: TRBJ2-2
size: few
V: TRBV7-2
D: NA
CDR3: CASSLFRAGQTGELFF
DNA: TGTGCCAGCAGCTTATTTAGGGCAGGTCAGACCGGGGAGCTGTTTTTT

J: TRBJ2-7
size: NA
V: TRBV5-1
D: TRBD1
CDR3: CACSNRDRADEQYF
DNA: TGCGCCTGCAGCAACCGGGACAGGGCCGACGAGCAGTACTTC

J: TRBJ2-3
size: NA
V: TRBV6-2/TRBV6-3
D: NA
CDR3: CASSYGVEDTDTQYF
DNA: TGTGCCAGCAGTTACGGGGTGGAAGACACAGATACGCAGTATTTT